This TCR beta chain appears in the sequencing data of a study of shared clonotypes between healthy human individuals. The DNA input per sorted-subset replicate PCR was roughly 0.2 ug, corresponding to some 30,000 T cell genomes. Produced via immunoSEQ multiplex PCR; TCRdb's table is partial and in-frame only. The sample has about 1,900,000 clones; just under 95% are singletons. Only CD45RO-negative cells positively selected for CCR7 counted as naive CD8 cells, so terminally differentiated effector memory CD45RA+ cells were excluded. Sequenced sample: naive CD8+ T cells sorted from blood. This TCR was recovered from a man aged 18 to 29 in good health.

In nucleotides, the CDR3 is TGTGCCAGCAGTGAAGCGGGGTGGACAGGGGGGTACAATGAGCAGTTCTTC. Amino acids: CASSEAGWTGGYNEQFF. The chain uses TRBV6-1 and TRBJ2-1, with 10 bases that match TRBD1. Trimming cost V 0 bases and J 4 bases; bases outside gene matches: 6. The germline CDR1 and CDR2 sequences are MNHNS and SASEGT. The CDR3 is 17 residues long.